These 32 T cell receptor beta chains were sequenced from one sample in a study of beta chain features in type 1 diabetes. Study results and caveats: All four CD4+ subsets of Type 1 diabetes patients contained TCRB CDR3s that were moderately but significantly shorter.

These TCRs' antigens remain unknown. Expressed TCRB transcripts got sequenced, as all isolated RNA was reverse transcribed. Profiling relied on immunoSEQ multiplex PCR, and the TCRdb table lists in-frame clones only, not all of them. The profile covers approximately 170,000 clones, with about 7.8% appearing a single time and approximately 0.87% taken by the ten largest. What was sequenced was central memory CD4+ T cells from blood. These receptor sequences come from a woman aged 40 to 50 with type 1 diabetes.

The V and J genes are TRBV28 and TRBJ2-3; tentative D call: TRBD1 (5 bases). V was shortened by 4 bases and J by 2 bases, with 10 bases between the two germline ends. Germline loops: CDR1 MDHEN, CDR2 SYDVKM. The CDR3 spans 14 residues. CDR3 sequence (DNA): TGTGCCAGCAGTTCCCCGACAGACACAGATACGCAGTATTTT. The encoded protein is CASSSPTDTDTQYF.

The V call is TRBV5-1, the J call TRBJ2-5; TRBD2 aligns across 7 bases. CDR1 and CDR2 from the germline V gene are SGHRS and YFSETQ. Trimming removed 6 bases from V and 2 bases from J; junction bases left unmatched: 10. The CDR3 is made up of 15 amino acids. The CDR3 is CASKGGYSVQETQYF. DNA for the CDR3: TGCGCCAGCAAGGGAGGGTATAGCGTTCAAGAGACCCAGTACTTC.

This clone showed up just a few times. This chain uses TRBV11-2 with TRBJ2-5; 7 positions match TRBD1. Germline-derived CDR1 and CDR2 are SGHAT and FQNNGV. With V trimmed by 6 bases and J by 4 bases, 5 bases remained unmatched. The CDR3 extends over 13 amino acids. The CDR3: CASRRTGLETQYF. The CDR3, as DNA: TGTGCCAGCAGGCGGACAGGCCTAGAGACCCAGTACTTC.

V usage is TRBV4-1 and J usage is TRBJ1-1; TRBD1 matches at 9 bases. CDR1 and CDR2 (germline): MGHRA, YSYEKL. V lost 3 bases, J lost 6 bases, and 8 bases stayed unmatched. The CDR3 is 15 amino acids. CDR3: CASSHKRDRDPEAFF. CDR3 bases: TGCGCCAGCAGCCACAAAAGGGACAGGGACCCTGAAGCTTTCTTT.

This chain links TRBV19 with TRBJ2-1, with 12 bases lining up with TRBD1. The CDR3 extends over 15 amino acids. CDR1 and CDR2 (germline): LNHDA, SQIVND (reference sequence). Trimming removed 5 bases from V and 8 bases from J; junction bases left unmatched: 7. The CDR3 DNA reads TGTGCCAGTAGTGTCGGGACAGGGGGCCTTGATGAGCAGTTCTTC. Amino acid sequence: CASSVGTGGLDEQFF.

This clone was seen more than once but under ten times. Here the CDR3 reads CASSLAGAKNTEAFF. The CDR3, as DNA: TGTGCCAGCAGCTTGGCAGGGGCGAAGAACACTGAAGCTTTCTTT. The chain has TRBV7-9 and TRBJ1-1, with TRBD1 as a possible D gene (6 bases). Trimming shortened V by 3 bases and J by 1 base, and 12 bases separated the two germline ends. Germline CDR1 and CDR2: SEHNR and FQNEAQ (reference sequence). The CDR3 has 15 amino acids.

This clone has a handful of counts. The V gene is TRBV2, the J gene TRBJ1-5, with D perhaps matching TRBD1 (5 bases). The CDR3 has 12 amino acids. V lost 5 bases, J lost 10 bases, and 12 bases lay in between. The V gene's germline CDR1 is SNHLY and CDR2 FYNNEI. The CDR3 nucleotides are TGTGCCAGCAGTCCGGGACTCCGTCCCCAGCATTTT. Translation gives CASSPGLRPQHF. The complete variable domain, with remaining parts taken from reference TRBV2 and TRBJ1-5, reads EPEVTQTPSHQVTQMGQEVILRCVPISNHLYFYWYRQILGQKVEFLVSFYNNEISEKSEIFDDQFSVERPDGSNFTLKIRSTKLEDSAMYFCASSPGLRPQHFGDGTRLSIL.

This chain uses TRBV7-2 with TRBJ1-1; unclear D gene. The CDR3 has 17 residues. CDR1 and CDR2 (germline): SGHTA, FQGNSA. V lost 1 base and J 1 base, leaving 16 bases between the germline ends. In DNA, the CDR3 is TGTGCCAGCAGCTTAGGGTCTGCCCAAACCGGGAACACTGAAGCTTTCTTT. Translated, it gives CASSLGSAQTGNTEAFF.

CDR3 in DNA: TGTGCCAGCAGCTGGACAGGGAGGGGTGAGCAGTTCTTC. Its protein product is CASSWTGRGEQFF. The genes are TRBV2 and TRBJ2-1; D perhaps matches TRBD1 (8 bases). The V and J ends lost 6 bases and 9 bases respectively, with 15 bases between them. CDR3 length equals 13 residues. In germline, CDR1 is SNHLY, CDR2 FYNNEI.

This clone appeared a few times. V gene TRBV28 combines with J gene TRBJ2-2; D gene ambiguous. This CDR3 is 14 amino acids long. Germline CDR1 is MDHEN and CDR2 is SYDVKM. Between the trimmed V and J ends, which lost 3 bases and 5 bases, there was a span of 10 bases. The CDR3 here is CASSFGIGTGELFF. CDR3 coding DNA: TGTGCCAGCAGTTTTGGTATCGGGACCGGGGAGCTGTTTTTT.

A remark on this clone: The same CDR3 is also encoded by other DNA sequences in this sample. DNA for the CDR3: TGTGCCAGCAGCTTAGGAACAGTTACCTACGAGCAGTACTTC. Translating it yields CASSLGTVTYEQYF. The chain carries TRBV7-2 and TRBJ2-7; D unresolved. Germline CDR1 is SGHTA and CDR2 is FQGNSA. The germline V and J ends were trimmed by 1 base and 2 bases, with 9 bases remaining between them. CDR3 length: 14 residues.

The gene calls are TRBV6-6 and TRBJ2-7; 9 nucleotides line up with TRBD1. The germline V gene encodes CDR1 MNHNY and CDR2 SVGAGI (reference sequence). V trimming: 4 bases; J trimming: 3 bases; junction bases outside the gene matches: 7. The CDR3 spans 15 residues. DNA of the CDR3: TGTGCCAGCAGTTCCCCGGACAGGGGCGGCTACGAGCAGTACTTC. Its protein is CASSSPDRGGYEQYF.

DNA of the CDR3: TGTGCCAGCAGCTTACCCGGGACAGCGGGTAACTCCACCTTC. Its protein product is CASSLPGTAGNSTF. J is TRBJ1-2 and V is TRBV11-2; 7 bases are shared with TRBD1. Germline lookup yields CDR1 SGHAT and CDR2 FQNNGV. J gave up 13 bases and V 2 bases, and 13 bases lay outside the gene matches. This CDR3 comprises 14 residues. The full variable domain, in which reference TRBV11-2 and TRBJ1-2 provide the parts outside the CDR3, is EAGVAQSPRYKIIEKRQSVAFWCNPISGHATLYWYQQILGQGPKLLIQFQNNGVVDDSQLPKDRFSAERLKGVDSTLKIQPAKLEDSAVYLCASSLPGTAGNSTFGSGTRLTVV.

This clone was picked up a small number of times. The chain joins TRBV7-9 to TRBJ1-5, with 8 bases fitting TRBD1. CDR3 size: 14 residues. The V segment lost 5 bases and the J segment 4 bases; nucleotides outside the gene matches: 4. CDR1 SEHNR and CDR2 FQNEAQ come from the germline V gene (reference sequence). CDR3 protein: CASSPGQVNQPQHF. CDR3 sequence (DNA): TGTGCCAGCAGCCCGGGACAGGTGAATCAGCCCCAGCATTTT.

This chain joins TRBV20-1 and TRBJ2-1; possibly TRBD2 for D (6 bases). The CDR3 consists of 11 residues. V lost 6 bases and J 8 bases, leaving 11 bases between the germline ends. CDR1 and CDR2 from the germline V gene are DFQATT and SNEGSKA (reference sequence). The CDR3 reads CSASWGDEQFF. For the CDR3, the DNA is TGCAGTGCCTCCTGGGGGGATGAGCAGTTCTTC.

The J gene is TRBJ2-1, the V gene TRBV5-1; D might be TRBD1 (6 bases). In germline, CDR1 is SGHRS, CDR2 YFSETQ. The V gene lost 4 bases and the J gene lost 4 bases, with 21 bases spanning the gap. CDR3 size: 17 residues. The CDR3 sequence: CASSLDSGTPPYNEQFF. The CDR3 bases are TGCGCCAGCAGCCTTGATTCCGGGACACCACCTTACAATGAGCAGTTCTTC. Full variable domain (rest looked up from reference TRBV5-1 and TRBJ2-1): KAGVTQTPRYLIKTRGQQVTLSCSPISGHRSVSWYQQTPGQGLQFLFEYFSETQRNKGNFPGRFSGRQFSNSRSEMNVSTLELGDSALYLCASSLDSGTPPYNEQFFGPGTRLTVL.

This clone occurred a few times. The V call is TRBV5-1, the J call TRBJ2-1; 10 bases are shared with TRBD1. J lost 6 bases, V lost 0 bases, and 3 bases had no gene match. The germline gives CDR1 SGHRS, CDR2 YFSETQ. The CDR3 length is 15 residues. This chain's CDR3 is CASSLGRTGGNEQFF. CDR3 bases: TGCGCCAGCAGCTTGGGCCGGACAGGGGGCAATGAGCAGTTCTTC. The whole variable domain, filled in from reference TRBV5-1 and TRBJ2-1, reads KAGVTQTPRYLIKTRGQQVTLSCSPISGHRSVSWYQQTPGQGLQFLFEYFSETQRNKGNFPGRFSGRQFSNSRSEMNVSTLELGDSALYLCASSLGRTGGNEQFFGPGTRLTVL.

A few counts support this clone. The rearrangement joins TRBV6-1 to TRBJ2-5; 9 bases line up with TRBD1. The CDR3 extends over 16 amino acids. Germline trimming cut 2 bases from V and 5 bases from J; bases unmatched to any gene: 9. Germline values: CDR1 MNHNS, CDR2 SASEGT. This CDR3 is CASSERWTGVLETQYF. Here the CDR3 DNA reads TGTGCCAGCAGTGAAAGATGGACAGGGGTTCTGGAGACCCAGTACTTC.

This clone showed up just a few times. The CDR3 is CASSSIGEKLFF. CDR3 bases: TGTGCCAGCAGCTCGATCGGTGAAAAACTGTTTTTT. The rearrangement links TRBV5-5 to TRBJ1-4; D call uncertain. V was clipped by 3 bases and J by 7 bases, with 7 bases between them. Per germline, CDR1 SGHKS and CDR2 YYEKEE (reference sequence). There are 12 residues in the CDR3.

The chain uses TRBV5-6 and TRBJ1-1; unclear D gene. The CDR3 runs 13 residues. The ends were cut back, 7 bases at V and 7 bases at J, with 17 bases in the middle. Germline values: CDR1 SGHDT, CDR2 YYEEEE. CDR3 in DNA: TGTGCCAGCTCACCGGGAGGGAAGGGTGAAGCTTTCTTT. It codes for CASSPGGKGEAFF. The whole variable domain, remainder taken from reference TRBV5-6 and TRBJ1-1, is DAGVTQSPTHLIKTRGQQVTLRCSPKSGHDTVSWYQQALGQGPQFIFQYYEEEERQRGNFPDRFSGHQFPNYSSELNVNALLLGDSALYLCASSPGGKGEAFFGQGTRLTVV.

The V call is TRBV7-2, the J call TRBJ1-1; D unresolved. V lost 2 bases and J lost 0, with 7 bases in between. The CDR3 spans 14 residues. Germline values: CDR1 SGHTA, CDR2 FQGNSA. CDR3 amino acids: CASSLYYMNTEAFF. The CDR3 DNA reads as TGTGCCAGCAGCTTATATTACATGAACACTGAAGCTTTCTTT. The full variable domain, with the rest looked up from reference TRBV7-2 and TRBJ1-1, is GAGVSQSPSNKVTEKGKDVELRCDPISGHTALYWYRQSLGQGLEFLIYFQGNSAPDKSGLPSDRFSAERTGGSVSTLTIQRTQQEDSAVYLCASSLYYMNTEAFFGQGTRLTVV.

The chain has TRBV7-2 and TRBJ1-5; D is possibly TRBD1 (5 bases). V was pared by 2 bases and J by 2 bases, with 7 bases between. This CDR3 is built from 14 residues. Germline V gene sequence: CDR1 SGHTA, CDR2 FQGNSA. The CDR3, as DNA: TGTGCCAGCAGCTTACAGGGTGGCAATCAGCCCCAGCATTTT. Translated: CASSLQGGNQPQHF.

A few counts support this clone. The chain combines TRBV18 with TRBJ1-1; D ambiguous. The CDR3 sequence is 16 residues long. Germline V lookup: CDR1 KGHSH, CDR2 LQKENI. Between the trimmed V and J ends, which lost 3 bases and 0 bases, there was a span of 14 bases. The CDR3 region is CASSPNAGGLNTEAFF. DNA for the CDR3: TGTGCCAGCTCACCCAACGCAGGAGGATTGAACACTGAAGCTTTCTTT. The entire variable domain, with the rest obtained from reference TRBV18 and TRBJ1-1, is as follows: NAGVMQNPRHLVRRRGQEARLRCSPMKGHSHVYWYRQLPEEGLKFMVYLQKENIIDESGMPKERFSAEFPKEGPSILRIQQVVRGDSAAYFCASSPNAGGLNTEAFFGQGTRLTVV.

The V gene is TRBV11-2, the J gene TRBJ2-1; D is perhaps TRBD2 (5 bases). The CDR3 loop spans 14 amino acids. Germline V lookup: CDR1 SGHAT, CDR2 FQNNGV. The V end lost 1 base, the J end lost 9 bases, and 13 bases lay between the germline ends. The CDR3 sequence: CASSLVGLGGEQFF. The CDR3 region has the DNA TGTGCCAGCAGCTTAGTTGGGCTAGGAGGTGAGCAGTTCTTC.

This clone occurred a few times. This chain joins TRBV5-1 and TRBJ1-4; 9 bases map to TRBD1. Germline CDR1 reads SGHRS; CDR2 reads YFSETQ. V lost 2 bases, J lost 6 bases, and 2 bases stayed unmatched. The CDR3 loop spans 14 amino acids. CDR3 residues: CASSLQGAYEKLFF. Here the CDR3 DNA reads TGCGCCAGCAGCTTACAGGGGGCGTATGAAAAACTGTTTTTT. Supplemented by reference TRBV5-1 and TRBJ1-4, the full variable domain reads KAGVTQTPRYLIKTRGQQVTLSCSPISGHRSVSWYQQTPGQGLQFLFEYFSETQRNKGNFPGRFSGRQFSNSRSEMNVSTLELGDSALYLCASSLQGAYEKLFFGSGTQLSVL.

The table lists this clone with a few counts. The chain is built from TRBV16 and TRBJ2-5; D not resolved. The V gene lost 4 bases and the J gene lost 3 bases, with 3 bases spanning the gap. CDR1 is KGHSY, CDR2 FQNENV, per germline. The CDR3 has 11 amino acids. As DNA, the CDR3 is TGTGCCAGCAGCCTTAAAGAGACCCAGTACTTC. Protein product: CASSLKETQYF.

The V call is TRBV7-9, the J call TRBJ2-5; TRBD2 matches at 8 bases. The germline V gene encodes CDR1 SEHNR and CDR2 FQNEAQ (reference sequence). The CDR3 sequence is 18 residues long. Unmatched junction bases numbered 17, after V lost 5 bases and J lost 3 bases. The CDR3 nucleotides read TGTGCCAGCAGCGACTCCAATGTCCAGGGGACTAGAAAAGAGACCCAGTACTTC. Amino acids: CASSDSNVQGTRKETQYF.

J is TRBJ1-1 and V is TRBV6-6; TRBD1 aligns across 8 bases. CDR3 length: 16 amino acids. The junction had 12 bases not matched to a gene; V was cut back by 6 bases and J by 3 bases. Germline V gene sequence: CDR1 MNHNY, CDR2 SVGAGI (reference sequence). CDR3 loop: CASSESTGTGYTEAFF. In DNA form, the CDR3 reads TGTGCCAGCAGCGAATCGACCGGGACAGGATACACTGAAGCTTTCTTT.

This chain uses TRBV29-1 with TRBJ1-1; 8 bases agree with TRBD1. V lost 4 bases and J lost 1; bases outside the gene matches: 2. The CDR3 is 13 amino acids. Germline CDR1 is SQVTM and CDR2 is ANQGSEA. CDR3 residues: CSVVQGANTEAFF. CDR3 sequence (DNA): TGCAGCGTTGTCCAGGGGGCGAACACTGAAGCTTTCTTT.

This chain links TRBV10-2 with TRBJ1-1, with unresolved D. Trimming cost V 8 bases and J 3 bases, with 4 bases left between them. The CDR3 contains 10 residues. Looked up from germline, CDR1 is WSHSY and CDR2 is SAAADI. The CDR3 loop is CASRDTEAFF. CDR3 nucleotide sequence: TGCGCCAGCCGAGACACTGAAGCTTTCTTT.

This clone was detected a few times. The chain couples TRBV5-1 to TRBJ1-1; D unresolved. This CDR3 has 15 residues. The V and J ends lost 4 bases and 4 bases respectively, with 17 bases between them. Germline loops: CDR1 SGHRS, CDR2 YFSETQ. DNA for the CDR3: TGCGCCAGCAGCCCTGCTTCCCAGGCGGGCACTGAAGCTTTCTTT. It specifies CASSPASQAGTEAFF.

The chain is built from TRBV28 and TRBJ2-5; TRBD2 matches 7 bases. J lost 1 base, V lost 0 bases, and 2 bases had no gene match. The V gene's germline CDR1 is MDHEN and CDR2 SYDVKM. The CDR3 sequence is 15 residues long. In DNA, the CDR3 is TGTGCCAGCAGTTTATGGCGGGGGAGCCAAGAGACCCAGTACTTC. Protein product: CASSLWRGSQETQYF.